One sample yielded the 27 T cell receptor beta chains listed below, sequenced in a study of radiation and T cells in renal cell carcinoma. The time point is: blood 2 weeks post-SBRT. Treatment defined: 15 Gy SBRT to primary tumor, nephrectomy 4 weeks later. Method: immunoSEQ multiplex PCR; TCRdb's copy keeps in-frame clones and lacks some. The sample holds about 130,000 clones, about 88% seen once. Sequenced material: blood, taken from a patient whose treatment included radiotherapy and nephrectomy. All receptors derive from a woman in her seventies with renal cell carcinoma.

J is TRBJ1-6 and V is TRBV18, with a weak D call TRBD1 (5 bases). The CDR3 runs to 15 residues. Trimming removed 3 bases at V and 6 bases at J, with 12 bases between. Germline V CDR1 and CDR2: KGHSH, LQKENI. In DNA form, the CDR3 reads TGTGCCAGCTCACCCCAGGGAGTCCCTAATTCACCCCTCCACTTT. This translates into CASSPQGVPNSPLHF.

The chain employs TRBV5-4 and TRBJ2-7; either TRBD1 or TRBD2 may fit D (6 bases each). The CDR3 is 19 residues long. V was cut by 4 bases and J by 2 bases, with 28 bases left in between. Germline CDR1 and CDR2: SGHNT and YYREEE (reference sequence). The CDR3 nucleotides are TGTGCCAGCAGCCAAGGGGGTTCGGGGTACGAGGCGGGAACCTACGAGCAGTACTTC. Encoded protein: CASSQGGSGYEAGTYEQYF.

The CDR3 DNA is TGCGCCAGCAGCCAAGATTTATGGGGAACTGAAGCTTTCTTT. Protein: CASSQDLWGTEAFF. V gene TRBV4-3 combines with J gene TRBJ1-1; D gene unclear. CDR3 length equals 14 residues. Trimming cost V 0 bases and J 5 bases, with 10 bases left between them. CDR1 and CDR2 (germline): LGHNA, YSLEER.

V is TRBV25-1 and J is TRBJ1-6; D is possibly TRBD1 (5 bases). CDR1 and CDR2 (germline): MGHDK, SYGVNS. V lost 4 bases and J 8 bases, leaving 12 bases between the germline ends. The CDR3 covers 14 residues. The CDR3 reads CASSGGQGHSPLHF. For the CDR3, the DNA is TGTGCCAGCAGTGGCGGGCAGGGACATTCACCCCTCCACTTT.

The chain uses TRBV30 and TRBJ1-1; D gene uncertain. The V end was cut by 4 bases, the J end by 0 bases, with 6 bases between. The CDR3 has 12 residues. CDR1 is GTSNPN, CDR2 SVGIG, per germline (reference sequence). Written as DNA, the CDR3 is TGTGCCTGGACATCTATGAACACTGAAGCTTTCTTT. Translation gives CAWTSMNTEAFF.

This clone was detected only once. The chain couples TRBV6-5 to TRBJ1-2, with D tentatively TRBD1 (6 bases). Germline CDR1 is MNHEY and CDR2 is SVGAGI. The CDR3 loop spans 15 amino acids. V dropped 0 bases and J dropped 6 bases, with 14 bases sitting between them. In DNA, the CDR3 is TGTGCCAGCAGTTACTCGAAGGTGGAGGGGGATGGCTACACCTTC. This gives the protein CASSYSKVEGDGYTF.

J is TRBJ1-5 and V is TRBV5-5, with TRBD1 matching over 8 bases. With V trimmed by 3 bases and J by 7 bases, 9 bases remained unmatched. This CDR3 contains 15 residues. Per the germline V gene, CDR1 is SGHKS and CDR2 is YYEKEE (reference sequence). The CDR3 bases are TGTGCCAGCAGCTCTTTAGGACAGGGAGGACAGCCCCAGCATTTT. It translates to CASSSLGQGGQPQHF.

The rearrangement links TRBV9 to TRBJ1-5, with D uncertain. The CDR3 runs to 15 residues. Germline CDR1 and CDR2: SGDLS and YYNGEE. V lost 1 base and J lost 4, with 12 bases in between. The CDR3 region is CASSVTAGGNQPQHF. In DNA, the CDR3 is TGTGCCAGCAGCGTAACGGCAGGAGGGAATCAGCCCCAGCATTTT.

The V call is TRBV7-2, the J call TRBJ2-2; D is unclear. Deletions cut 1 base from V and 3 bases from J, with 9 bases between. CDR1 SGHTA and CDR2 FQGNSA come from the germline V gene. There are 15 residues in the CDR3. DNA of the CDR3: TGTGCCAGCAGCTTAGACGTCCGGGACACCGGGGAGCTGTTTTTT. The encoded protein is CASSLDVRDTGELFF.

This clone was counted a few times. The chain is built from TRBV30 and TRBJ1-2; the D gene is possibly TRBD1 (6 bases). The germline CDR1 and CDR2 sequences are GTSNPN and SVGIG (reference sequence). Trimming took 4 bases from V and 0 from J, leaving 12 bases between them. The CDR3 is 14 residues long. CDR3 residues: CAWTRGATNYGYTF. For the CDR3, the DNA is TGTGCCTGGACTCGGGGGGCAACTAACTATGGCTACACCTTC.

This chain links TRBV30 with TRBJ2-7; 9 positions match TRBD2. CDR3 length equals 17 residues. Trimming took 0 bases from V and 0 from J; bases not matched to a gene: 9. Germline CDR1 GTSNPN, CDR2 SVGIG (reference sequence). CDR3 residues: CAWSVGASGVYSYEQYF. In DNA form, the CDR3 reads TGTGCCTGGAGTGTGGGGGCTAGCGGGGTGTACTCCTACGAGCAGTACTTC.

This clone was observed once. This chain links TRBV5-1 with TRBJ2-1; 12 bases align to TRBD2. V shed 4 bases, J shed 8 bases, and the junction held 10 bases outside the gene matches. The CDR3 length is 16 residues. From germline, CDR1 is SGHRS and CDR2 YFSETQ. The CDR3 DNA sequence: TGCGCCAGCAGCCGGACTAGCGGGGCTCTTAAGGATGAGCAGTTCTTC. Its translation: CASSRTSGALKDEQFF.

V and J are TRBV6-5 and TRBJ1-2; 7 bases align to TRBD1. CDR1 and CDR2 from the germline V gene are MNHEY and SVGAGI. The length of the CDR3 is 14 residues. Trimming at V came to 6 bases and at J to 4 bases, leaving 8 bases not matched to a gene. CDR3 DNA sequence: TGTGCCAGCAGCGAGGGGGCGCGGAGCTATGGCTACACCTTC. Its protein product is CASSEGARSYGYTF.

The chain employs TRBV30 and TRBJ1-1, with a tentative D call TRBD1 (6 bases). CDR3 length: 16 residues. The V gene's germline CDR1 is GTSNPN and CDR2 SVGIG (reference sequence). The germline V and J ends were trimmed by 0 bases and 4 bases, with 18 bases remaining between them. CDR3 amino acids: CAWSVWASTQGTEAFF. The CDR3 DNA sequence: TGTGCCTGGAGTGTATGGGCGTCAACACAGGGCACTGAAGCTTTCTTT.

Here the CDR3 DNA reads TGTGCCAGCAGCTTACAACAGGGTGTAGGGTATGGCTACACCTTC. Translation: CASSLQQGVGYGYTF. The chain couples TRBV5-4 to TRBJ1-2, with TRBD1 as a possible D gene (6 bases). The ends were cut back, 2 bases at V and 5 bases at J, with 16 bases in the middle. The CDR3 covers 15 residues. CDR1 is SGHNT, CDR2 YYREEE, per germline (reference sequence). Full variable domain (outside the CDR3, taken from reference TRBV5-4 and TRBJ1-2): ETGVTQSPTHLIKTRGQQVTLRCSSQSGHNTVSWYQQALGQGPQFIFQYYREEENGRGNFPPRFSGLQFPNYSSELNVNALELDDSALYLCASSLQQGVGYGYTFGSGTRLTVV.

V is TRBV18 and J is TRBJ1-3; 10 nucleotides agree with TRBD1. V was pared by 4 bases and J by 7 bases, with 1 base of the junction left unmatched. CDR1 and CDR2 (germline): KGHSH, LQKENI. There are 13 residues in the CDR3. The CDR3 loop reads CASSQGQGNTIYF. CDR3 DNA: TGTGCCAGCTCACAGGGACAGGGGAACACCATATATTTT.

CDR3 amino acids: CASSLGPSGGQETQYF. CDR3 DNA sequence: TGCGCCAGCAGCTTGGGCCCTAGCGGGGGACAAGAGACCCAGTACTTC. V gene TRBV5-1 combines with J gene TRBJ2-5; TRBD2 matches 10 bases. V trimming: 0 bases; J trimming: 2 bases; junction bases outside the gene matches: 4. From germline, CDR1 is SGHRS and CDR2 YFSETQ. There are 16 residues in the CDR3.

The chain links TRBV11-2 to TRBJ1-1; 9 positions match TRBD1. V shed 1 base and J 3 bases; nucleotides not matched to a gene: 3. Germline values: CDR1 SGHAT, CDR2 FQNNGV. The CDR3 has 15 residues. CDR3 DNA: TGTGCCAGCAGCTTAGGGACAGGGGTCTACACTGAAGCTTTCTTT. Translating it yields CASSLGTGVYTEAFF.

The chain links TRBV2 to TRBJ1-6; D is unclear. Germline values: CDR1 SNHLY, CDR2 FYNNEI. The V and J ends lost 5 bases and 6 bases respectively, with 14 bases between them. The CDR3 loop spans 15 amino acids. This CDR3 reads CASSSADRGNSPLHF. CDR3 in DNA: TGTGCCAGCAGTTCCGCCGATAGAGGTAATTCACCCCTCCACTTT.

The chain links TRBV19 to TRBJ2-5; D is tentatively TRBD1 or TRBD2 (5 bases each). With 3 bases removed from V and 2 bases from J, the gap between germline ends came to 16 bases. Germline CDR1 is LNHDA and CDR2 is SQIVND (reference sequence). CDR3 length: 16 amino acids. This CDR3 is CASSMGARGGQETQYF. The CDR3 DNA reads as TGTGCCAGTAGTATGGGTGCGAGGGGCGGGCAAGAGACCCAGTACTTC.

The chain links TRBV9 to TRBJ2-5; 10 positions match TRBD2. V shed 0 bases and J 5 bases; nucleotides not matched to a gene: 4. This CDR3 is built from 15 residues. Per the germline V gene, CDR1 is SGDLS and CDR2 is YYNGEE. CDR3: CASSVEAGGMETQYF. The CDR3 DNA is TGTGCCAGCAGCGTAGAAGCGGGGGGGATGGAGACCCAGTACTTC. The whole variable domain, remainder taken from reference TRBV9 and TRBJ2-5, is DSGVTQTPKHLITATGQRVTLRCSPRSGDLSVYWYQQSLDQGLQFLIQYYNGEERAKGNILERFSAQQFPDLHSELNLSSLELGDSALYFCASSVEAGGMETQYFGPGTRLLVL.

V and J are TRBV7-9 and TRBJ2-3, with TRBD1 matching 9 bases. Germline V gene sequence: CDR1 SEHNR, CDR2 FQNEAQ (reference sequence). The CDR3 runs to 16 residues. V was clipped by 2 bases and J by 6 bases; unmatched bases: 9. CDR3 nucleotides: TGTGCCAGCAGCTTACCTAGACAGGGGGGAAGGGATACGCAGTATTTT. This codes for CASSLPRQGGRDTQYF.

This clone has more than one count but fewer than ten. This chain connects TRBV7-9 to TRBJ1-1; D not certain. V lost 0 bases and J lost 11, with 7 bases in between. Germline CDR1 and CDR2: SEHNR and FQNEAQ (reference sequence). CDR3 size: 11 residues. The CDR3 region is CASSLAGMAFF. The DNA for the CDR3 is TGTGCCAGCAGCTTAGCAGGGATGGCTTTCTTT.

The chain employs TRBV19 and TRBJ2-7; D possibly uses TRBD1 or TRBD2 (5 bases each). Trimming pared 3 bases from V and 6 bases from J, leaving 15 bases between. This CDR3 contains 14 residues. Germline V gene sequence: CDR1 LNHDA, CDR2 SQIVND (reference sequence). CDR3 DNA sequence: TGTGCCAGTAGTATGAGGGTCAGGGCCAGCGAGCAGTACTTC. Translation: CASSMRVRASEQYF.

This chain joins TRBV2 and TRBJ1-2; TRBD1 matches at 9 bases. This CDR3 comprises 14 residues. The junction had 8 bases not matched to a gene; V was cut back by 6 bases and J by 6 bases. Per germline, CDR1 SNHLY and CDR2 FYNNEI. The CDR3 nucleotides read TGTGCCAGCAGCCAGCGGACAGGGGAAAATGGCTACACCTTC. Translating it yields CASSQRTGENGYTF.

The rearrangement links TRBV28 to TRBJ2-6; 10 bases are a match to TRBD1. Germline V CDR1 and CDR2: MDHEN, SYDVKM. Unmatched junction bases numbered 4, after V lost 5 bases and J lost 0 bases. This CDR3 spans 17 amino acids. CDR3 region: CASSGDRGSSGANVLTF. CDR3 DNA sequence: TGTGCCAGCAGTGGGGACAGGGGATCCTCTGGGGCCAACGTCCTGACTTTC.

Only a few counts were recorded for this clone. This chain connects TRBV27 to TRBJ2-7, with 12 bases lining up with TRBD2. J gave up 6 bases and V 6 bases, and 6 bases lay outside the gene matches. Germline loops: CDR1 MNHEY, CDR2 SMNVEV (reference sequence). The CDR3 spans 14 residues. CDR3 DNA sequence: TGTGCCAGCAGGGGGCTAGCGGGGGGGCTCGAGCAGTACTTC. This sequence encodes CASRGLAGGLEQYF.